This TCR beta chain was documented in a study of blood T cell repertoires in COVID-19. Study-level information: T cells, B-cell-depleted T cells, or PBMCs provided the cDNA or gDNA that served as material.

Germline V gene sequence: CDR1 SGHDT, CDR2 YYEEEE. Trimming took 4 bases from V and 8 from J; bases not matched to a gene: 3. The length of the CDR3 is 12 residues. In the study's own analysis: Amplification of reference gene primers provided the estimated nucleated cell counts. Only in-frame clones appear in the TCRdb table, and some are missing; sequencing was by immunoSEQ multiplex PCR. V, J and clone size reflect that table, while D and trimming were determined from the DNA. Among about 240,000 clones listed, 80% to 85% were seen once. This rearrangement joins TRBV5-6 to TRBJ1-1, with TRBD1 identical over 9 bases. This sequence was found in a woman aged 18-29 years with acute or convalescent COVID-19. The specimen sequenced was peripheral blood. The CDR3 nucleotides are TGTGCCAGCAGCGGGACAGGGCCCGAAGCTTTCTTT. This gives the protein CASSGTGPEAFF.